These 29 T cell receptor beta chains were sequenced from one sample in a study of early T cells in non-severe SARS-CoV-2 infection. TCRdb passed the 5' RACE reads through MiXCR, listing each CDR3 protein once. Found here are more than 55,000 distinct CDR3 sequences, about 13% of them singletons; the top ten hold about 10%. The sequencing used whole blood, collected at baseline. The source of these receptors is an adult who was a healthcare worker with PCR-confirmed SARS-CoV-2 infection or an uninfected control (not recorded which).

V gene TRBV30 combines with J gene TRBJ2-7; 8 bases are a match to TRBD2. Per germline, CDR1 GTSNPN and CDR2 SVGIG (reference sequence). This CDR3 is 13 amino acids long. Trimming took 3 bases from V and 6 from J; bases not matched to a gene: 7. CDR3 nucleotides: TGTGCCTGGAGAAACGGCGGGGGGATCGAGCAGTACTTC. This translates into CAWRNGGGIEQYF.

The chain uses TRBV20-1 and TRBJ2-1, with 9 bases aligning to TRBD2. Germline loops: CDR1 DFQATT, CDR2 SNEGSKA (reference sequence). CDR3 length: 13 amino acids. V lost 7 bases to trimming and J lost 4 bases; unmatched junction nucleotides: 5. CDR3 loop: CSVGTSGYNEQFF. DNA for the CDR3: TGCAGTGTCGGCACTAGCGGGTACAATGAGCAGTTCTTC.

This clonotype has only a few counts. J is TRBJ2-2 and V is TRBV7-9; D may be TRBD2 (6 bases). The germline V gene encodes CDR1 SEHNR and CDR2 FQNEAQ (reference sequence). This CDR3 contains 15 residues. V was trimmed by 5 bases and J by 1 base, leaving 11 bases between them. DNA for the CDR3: TGTGCCAGCAGCCCCCGGGACTTGAACACCGGGGAGCTGTTTTTT. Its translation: CASSPRDLNTGELFF.

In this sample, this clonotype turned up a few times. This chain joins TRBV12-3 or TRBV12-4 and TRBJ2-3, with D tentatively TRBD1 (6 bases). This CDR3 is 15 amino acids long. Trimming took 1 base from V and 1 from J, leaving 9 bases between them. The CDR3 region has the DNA TGTGCCAGCAGTTTAGAGACAGGAGGCACAGATACGCAGTATTTT. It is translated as CASSLETGGTDTQYF.

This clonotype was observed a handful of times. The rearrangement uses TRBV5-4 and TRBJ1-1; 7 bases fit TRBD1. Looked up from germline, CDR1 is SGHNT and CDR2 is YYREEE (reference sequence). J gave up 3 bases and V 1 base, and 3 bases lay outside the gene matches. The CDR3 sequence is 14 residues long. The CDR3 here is CASSLSTGDTEAFF. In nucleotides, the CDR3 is TGTGCCAGCAGCTTGAGTACAGGGGACACTGAAGCTTTCTTT. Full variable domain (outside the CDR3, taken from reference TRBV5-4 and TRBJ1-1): ETGVTQSPTHLIKTRGQQVTLRCSSQSGHNTVSWYQQALGQGPQFIFQYYREEENGRGNFPPRFSGLQFPNYSSELNVNALELDDSALYLCASSLSTGDTEAFFGQGTRLTVV.

The CDR3 DNA reads as TGTGCCAGCAGCAGAGGGGCCCCAAGGCATTCACCCCTCCACTTT. Amino acids: CASSRGAPRHSPLHF. The chain carries TRBV11-3 and TRBJ1-6; possible D gene TRBD1, 5 bases. The CDR3 has 15 amino acids. Between the trimmed V and J ends, which lost 5 bases and 8 bases, there was a span of 16 bases. Germline V lookup: CDR1 SGHNT, CDR2 YENEEA. The full variable domain, its missing parts supplied by reference TRBV11-3 and TRBJ1-6, is EAGVVQSPRYKIIEKKQPVAFWCNPISGHNTLYWYLQNLGQGPELLIRYENEEAVDDSQLPKDRFSAERLKGVDSTLKIQPAELGDSAVYLCASSRGAPRHSPLHFGNGTRLTVT.

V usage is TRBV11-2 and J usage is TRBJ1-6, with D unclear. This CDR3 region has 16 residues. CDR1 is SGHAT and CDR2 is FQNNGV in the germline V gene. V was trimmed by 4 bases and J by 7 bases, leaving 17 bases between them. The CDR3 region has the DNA TGTGCCAGCAGCTCGACCAACCGGGCCACAAATTCACCCCTCCACTTT. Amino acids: CASSSTNRATNSPLHF.

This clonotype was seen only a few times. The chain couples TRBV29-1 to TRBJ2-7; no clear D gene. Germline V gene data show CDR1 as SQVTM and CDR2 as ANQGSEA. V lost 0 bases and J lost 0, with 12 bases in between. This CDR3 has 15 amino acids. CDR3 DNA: TGCAGCGTTGAAGATGACCGACGGAACTCCTACGAGCAGTACTTC. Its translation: CSVEDDRRNSYEQYF.

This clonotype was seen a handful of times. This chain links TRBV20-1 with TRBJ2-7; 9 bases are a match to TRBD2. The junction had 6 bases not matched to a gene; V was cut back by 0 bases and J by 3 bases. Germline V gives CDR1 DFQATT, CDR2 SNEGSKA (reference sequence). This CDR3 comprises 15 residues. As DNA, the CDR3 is TGCAGTGCTAGAGACGACAGACTAGCGGACTACGAGCAGTACTTC. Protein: CSARDDRLADYEQYF.

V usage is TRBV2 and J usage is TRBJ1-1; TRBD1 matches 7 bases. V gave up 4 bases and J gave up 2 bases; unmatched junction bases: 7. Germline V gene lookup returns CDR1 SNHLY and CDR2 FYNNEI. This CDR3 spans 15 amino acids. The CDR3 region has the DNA TGTGCCAGCAGTGGTGACAGGGTAGGCAACACTGAAGCTTTCTTT. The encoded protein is CASSGDRVGNTEAFF.

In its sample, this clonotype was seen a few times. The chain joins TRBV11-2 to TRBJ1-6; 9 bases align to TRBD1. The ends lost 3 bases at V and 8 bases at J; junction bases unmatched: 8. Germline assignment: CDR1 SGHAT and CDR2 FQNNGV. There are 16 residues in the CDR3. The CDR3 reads CASSLDRDRDHSPLHF. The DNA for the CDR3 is TGTGCCAGCAGCTTGGACCGGGACAGGGATCATTCACCCCTCCACTTT.

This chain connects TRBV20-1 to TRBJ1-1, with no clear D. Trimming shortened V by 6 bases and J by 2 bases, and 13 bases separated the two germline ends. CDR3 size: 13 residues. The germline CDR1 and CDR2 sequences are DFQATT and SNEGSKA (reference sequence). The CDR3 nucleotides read TGCAGTGCCCCCACGGTAGGAAACACTGAAGCTTTCTTT. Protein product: CSAPTVGNTEAFF.

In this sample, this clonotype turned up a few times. Written as DNA, the CDR3 is TGTGCCAGCAGTGCCGGGACGGGACCTCGCGAGCAGTACTTC. It yields the protein CASSAGTGPREQYF. This chain uses TRBV6-5 with TRBJ2-7, with D tentatively TRBD1 or TRBD2 (5 bases each). V was trimmed by 5 bases and J by 6 bases, leaving 17 bases between them. The CDR3 has 14 amino acids. The germline V gene encodes CDR1 MNHEY and CDR2 SVGAGI.

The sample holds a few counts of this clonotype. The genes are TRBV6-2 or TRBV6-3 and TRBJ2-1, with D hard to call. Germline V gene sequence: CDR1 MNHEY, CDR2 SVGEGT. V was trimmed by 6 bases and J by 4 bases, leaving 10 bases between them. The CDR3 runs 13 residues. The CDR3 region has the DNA TGTGCCAGCAGCTATACTGTATACAATGAGCAGTTCTTC. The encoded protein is CASSYTVYNEQFF.

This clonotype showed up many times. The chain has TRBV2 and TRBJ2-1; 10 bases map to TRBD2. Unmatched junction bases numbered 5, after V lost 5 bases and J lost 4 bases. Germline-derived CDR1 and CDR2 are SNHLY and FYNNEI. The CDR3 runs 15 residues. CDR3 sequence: CASSLAGERYNEQFF. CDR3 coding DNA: TGTGCCAGCAGTCTAGCGGGAGAGAGGTACAATGAGCAGTTCTTC.

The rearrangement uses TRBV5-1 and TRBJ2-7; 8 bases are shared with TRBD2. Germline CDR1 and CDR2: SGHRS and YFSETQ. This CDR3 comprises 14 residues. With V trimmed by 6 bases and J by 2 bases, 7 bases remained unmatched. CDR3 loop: CASKRTGGPYEQYF. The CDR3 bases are TGCGCCAGCAAGAGGACGGGAGGGCCCTACGAGCAGTACTTC.

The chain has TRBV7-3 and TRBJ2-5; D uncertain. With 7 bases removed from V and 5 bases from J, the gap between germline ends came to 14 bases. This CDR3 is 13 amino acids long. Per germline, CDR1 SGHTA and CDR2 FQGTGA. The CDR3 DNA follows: TGTGCCAGCACAACCGGACCGGAGGAGACCCAGTACTTC. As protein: CASTTGPEETQYF.

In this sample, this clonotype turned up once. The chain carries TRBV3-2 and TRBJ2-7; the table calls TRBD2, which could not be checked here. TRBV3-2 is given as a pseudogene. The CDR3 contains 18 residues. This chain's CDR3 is CASSPALASGGAPYEQYF. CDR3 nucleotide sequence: TGTGCCAGCAGCCCGGCCTTGGCTAGCGGGGGGGCCCCCTACGAGCAGTACTTC.

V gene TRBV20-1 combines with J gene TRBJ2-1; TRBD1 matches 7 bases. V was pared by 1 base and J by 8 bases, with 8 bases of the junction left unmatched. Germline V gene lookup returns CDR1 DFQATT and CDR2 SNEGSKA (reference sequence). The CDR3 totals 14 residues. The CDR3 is CSARVATGSHEQFF. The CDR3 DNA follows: TGCAGTGCTAGAGTTGCGACAGGGTCCCATGAGCAGTTCTTC.

The CDR3 loop reads CASSFITSGRARTDTQYF. In nucleotides, the CDR3 is TGTGCCAGCAGCTTTATAACTAGCGGGAGGGCCCGAACAGATACGCAGTATTTT. The chain combines TRBV11-2 with TRBJ2-3; 13 bases map to TRBD2. CDR1 is SGHAT, CDR2 FQNNGV, per germline. The CDR3 runs 18 residues. The trim removed 3 bases at V and 3 bases at J, leaving 9 bases unmatched.

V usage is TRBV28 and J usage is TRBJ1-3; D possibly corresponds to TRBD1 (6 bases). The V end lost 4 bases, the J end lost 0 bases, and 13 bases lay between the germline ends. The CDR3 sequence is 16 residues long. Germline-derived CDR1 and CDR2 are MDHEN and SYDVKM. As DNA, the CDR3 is TGTGCCAGCAGTTCTCCGACAGGACGCTCTGGAAACACCATATATTTT. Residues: CASSSPTGRSGNTIYF. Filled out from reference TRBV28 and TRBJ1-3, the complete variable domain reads DVKVTQSSRYLVKRTGEKVFLECVQDMDHENMFWYRQDPGLGLRLIYFSYDVKMKEKGDIPEGYSVSREKKERFSLILESASTNQTSMYLCASSSPTGRSGNTIYFGEGSWLTVV.

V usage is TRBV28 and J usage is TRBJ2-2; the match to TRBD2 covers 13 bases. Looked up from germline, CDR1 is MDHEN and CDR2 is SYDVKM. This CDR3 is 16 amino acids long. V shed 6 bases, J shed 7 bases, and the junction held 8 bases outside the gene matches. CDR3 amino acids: CASRTWTSGGGGELFF. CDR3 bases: TGTGCCAGCAGGACTTGGACTAGCGGGGGTGGCGGGGAGCTGTTTTTT.

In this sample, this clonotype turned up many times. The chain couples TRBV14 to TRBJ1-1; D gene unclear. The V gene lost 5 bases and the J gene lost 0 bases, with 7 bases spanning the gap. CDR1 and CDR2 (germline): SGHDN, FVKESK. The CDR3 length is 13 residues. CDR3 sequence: CASSRTMNTEAFF. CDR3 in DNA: TGTGCCAGCAGCAGGACGATGAACACTGAAGCTTTCTTT.

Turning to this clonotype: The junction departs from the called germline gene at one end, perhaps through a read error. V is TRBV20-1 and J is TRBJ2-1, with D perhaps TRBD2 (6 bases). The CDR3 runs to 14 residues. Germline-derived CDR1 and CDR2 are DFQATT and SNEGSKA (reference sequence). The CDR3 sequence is CSARAGPAYNEQFF. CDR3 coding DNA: TGCAGTGCGAGAGCGGGTCCTGCGTACAATGAGCAGTTCTTC.

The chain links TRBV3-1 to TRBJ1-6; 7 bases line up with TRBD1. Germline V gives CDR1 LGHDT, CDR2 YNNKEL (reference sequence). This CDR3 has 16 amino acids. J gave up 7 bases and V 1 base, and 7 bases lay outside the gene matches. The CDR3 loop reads CASSQGAGGGNSPLHF. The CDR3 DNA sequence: TGTGCCAGCAGCCAAGGGGCAGGGGGAGGCAATTCACCCCTCCACTTT.

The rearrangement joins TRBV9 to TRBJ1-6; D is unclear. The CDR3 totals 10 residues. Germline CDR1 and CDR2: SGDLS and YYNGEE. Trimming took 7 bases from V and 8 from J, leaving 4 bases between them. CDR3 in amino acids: CASGDSPLHF. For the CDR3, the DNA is TGTGCCAGCGGGGATTCACCCCTCCACTTT.

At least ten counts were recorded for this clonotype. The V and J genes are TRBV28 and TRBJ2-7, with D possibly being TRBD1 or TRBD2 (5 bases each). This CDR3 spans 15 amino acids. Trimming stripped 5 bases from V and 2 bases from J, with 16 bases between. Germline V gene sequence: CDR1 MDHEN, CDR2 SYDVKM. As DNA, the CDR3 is TGTGCCAGCAGTAAGCCCGGGACCACCACCTACGAGCAGTACTTC. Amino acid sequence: CASSKPGTTTYEQYF.

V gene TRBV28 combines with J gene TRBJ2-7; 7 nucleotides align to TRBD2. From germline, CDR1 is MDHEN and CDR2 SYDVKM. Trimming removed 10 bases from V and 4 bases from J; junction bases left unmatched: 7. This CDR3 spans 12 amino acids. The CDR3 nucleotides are TGTGCCATCGGAACGGGGGGATACGAGCAGTACTTC. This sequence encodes CAIGTGGYEQYF.

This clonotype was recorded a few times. In DNA form, the CDR3 reads TGTGCCAGCAGCTCGAGGTCCTTTGGCGAAGGAATCATAGCCAAAAACATTCAGTACTTC. Translation gives CASSSRSFGEGIIAKNIQYF. This chain links TRBV12-3 or TRBV12-4 with TRBJ2-4; D ambiguous. This CDR3 has 20 amino acids. V was cut by 6 bases and J by 0 bases, with 27 bases left in between.